The 6 T cell receptor beta chains reported below all come from one sample, sequenced in a study of chemoradiotherapy in HPV16-positive cancers. TCRdb keeps only in-frame clones here, not all; method: immunoSEQ multiplex PCR. This sample has about 16,000 clones, with 85% to 90% found just once. Sequences were derived from blood, sampled from a patient who underwent chemoradiotherapy. The receptors shown here come from a human donor with HPV-associated anogenital cancer.

The chain recombines TRBV7-6 with TRBJ2-7; 7 bases are a match to TRBD2. This CDR3 region has 14 residues. The trim removed 4 bases at V and 4 bases at J, leaving 7 bases unmatched. Germline V gene sequence: CDR1 SGHVS, CDR2 FNYEAQ. The CDR3 bases are TGTGCCAGCAGCTCCGGCGGGGGTTCATACGAGCAGTACTTC. Protein sequence: CASSSGGGSYEQYF.

The V gene is TRBV6-1, the J gene TRBJ2-7, with 14 bases that match TRBD2. Looked up from germline, CDR1 is MNHNS and CDR2 is SASEGT. The trim removed 6 bases at V and 6 bases at J, leaving 4 bases unmatched. CDR3 length equals 14 residues. The CDR3 region has the DNA TGTGCCAGCAGCTCGGGACTAGCGGGAGTCGAGCAGTACTTC. It yields the protein CASSSGLAGVEQYF.

The chain links TRBV25-1 to TRBJ1-6, with no clear D. CDR1 and CDR2 (germline): MGHDK, SYGVNS. Trimming pared 6 bases from V and 7 bases from J, leaving 7 bases between. The CDR3 has 12 residues. The CDR3 spells CASRGRNSPLHF. In nucleotides, the CDR3 is TGTGCCAGCAGAGGCAGAAATTCACCCCTCCACTTT.

The J gene is TRBJ1-2, the V gene TRBV11-1, with 8 nucleotides matching TRBD1. This CDR3 comprises 15 residues. Losses at the gene ends were 3 bases for V and 8 bases for J; bases not matched to a gene: 11. Germline V gene data show CDR1 as SGHAT and CDR2 as FQDESV (reference sequence). The CDR3 region has the DNA TGTGCCAGCAGCTTCTACCTAGGGACAGGTGAAGGCTACACCTTC. Translation gives CASSFYLGTGEGYTF. Combining the CDR3 with reference TRBV11-1 and TRBJ1-2 gives the whole variable domain EAEVAQSPRYKITEKSQAVAFWCDPISGHATLYWYRQILGQGPELLVQFQDESVVDDSQLPKDRFSAERLKGVDSTLKIQPAELGDSAMYLCASSFYLGTGEGYTFGSGTRLTVV.

The genes are TRBV27 and TRBJ1-3, with TRBD1 as a possible D gene (6 bases). Germline V CDR1 and CDR2: MNHEY, SMNVEV (reference sequence). Deletions cut 2 bases from V and 0 bases from J, with 11 bases between. The CDR3 consists of 16 residues. CDR3 sequence reads: CASSLAGTNSGNTIYF. CDR3 nucleotide sequence: TGTGCCAGCAGTTTAGCCGGGACAAACTCTGGAAACACCATATATTTT.

The chain combines TRBV28 with TRBJ1-2; D not certain. The CDR3 is 17 amino acids. Germline assignment: CDR1 MDHEN and CDR2 SYDVKM. V dropped 2 bases and J dropped 4 bases, with 20 bases sitting between them. The DNA of the CDR3 is TGTGCCAGCAGTTTAAGTCGCGGTTTTTCCTTAGTCTATGGCTACACCTTC. It is translated as CASSLSRGFSLVYGYTF.